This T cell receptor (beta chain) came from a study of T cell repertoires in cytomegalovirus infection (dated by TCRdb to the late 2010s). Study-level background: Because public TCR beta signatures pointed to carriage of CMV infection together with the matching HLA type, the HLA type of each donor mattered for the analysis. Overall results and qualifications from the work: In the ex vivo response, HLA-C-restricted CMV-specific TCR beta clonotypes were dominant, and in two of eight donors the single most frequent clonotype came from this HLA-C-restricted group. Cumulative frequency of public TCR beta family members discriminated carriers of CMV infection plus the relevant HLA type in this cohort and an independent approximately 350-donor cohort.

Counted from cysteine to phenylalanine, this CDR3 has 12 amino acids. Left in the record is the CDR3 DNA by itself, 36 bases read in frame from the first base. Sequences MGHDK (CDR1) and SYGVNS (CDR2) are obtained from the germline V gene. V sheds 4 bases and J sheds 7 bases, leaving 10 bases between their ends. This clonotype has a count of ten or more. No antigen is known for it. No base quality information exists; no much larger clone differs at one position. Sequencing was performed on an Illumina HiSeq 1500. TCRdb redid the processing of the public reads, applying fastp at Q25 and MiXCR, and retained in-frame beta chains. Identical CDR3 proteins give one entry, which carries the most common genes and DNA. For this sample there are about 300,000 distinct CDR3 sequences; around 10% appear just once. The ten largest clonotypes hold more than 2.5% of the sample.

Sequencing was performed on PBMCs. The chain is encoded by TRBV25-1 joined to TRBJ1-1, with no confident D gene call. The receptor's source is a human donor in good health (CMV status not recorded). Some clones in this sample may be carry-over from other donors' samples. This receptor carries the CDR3 CASSGSRHEAFF. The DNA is TGTGCCAGCAGTGGCAGCAGGCATGAAGCTTTCTTT.